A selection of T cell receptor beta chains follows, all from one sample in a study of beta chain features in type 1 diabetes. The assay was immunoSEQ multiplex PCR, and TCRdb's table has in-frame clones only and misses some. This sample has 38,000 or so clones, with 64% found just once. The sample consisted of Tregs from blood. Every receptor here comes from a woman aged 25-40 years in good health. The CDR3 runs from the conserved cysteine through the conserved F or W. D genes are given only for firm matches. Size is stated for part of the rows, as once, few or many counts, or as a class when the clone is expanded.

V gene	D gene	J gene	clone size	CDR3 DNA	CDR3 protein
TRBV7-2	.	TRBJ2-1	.	TGTGCCAGCAGCTTAGCGCGGATCAATGAGCAGTTCTTC	CASSLARINEQFF
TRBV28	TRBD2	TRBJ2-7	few	TGTGCCAGCAGCCTACACGGTGGCGGACTAGCGGGTGACGAGCAGTACTTC	CASSLHGGGLAGDEQYF
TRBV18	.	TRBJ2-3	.	TGTGCCAGCAGCACCGTCACAGATACGCAGTATTTT	CASSTVTDTQYF
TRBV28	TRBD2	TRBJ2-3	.	TGTGCCAGCAGTTCCACCCGACTAGCGGGAGTGGTGGATACGCAGTATTTT	CASSSTRLAGVVDTQYF
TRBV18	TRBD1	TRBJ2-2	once	TGTGCCAGCTCACCTGTCCCGGGACAGGTTCCCGGGGAGCTGTTTTTT	CASSPVPGQVPGELFF
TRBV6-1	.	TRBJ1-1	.	TGTGCCAGCAGTGAAGTGTCCTCCGTTGTATGGGGAGGGAGCACTGAAGCTTTCTTT	CASSEVSSVVWGGSTEAFF
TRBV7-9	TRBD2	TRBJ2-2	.	TGTGCCAGCAGCTTATTTATGGGACTAGTAACCGGGGAGCTGTTTTTT	CASSLFMGLVTGELFF
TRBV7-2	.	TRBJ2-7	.	TGTGCCAGCAGCTTAGGACATAGCTCCTACGAGCAGTACTTC	CASSLGHSSYEQYF
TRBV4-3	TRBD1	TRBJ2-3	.	TGCGCCAGCAGCCCCTCGCCCCCGGGACAGGGGTTCGTGGCCCGACCGGCAGATACGCAGTATTTT	CASSPSPPGQGFVARPADTQYF
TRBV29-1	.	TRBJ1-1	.	TGCAGCGTTGACGACATAAACACTGAAGCTTTCTTT	CSVDDINTEAFF
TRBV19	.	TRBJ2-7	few	TGTGCCAGTCGAAACCCCGCAGGGTCGGCCTACGAGCAGTACTTC	CASRNPAGSAYEQYF
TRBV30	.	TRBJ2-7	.	TGTGCCTGTACTACAGGGCCCAGGGGCGGGAGCTCCTACGAGCAGTACTTC	CACTTGPRGGSSYEQYF
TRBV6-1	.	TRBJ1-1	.	TGTGCCAGCAGTTATTCCAGATCTTTTGAAGCTTTCTTT	CASSYSRSFEAFF
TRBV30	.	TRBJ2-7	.	TGTGCCTGGAGTCCCGGCCCCGGGTACGAGCAGTACTTC	CAWSPGPGYEQYF
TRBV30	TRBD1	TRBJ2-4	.	TGTGCCGGCACCGGGACAGGGACCATTCAGTACTTC	CAGTGTGTIQYF
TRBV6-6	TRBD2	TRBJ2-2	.	TGTGCCACCGTGCCCGTACTAGCGGTCACCGGGGAGCTGTTTTTT	CATVPVLAVTGELFF
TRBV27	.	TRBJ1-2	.	TGTGCCAGCAGTCCGAGGGAGCTTAGCTATGGCTACACCTTC	CASSPRELSYGYTF
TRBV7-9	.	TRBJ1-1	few	TGTGCCAGCACCAGAGGTAGGGGCGGTGAAGCTTTCTTT	CASTRGRGGEAFF
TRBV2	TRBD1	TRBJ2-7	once	TGTGCCAGCAGGGGCGGACAGGGGTCCTACGAGCAGTACTTC	CASRGGQGSYEQYF
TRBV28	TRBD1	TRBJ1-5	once	TGTGCCAGCAGGATAGGGACAGTCTTATCTCAGCCCCAGCATTTT	CASRIGTVLSQPQHF
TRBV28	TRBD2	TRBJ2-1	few	TGTGCCAGCAGTCATCTAGCGGGAGGGCCCAATGAGCAGTTCTTC	CASSHLAGGPNEQFF
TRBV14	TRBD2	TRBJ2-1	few	TGTGCCAGCAGTGCCACTAGCGTGGACAATGAGCAGTTCTTC	CASSATSVDNEQFF
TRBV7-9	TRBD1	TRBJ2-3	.	TGTGCCAGCAGCTTCCAGGGGGCATCGGATACGCAGTATTTT	CASSFQGASDTQYF
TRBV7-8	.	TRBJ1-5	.	TGTGCCAGCAGCGTAAGACAGTTCCCCCTTCAGCCCCAGCATTTT	CASSVRQFPLQPQHF
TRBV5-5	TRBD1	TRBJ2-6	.	TGTGCCAGCAGCATACAGGGGGTTACTGGGGCCAACGTCCTGACTTTC	CASSIQGVTGANVLTF
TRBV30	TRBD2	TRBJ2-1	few	TGTGCACTAACTAGCGGGAGGGCCAATGAGCAGTTCTTC	CALTSGRANEQFF
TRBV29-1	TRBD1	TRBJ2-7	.	TGCAGCGTCCGGACAGGGAGCCACGAGCAGTACTTC	CSVRTGSHEQYF
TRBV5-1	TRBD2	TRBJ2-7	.	TGCGCCAGCAGCCAATCTAGCGGAAGCTCCTACGAGCAGTACTTC	CASSQSSGSSYEQYF
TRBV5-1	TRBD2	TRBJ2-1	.	TGCGCCAGCAGCTTACCTAGCGGGAGAGGACGTGAGCAGTTCTTC	CASSLPSGRGREQFF
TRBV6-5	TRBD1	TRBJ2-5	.	TGTGCCAGCAGGCGACAGGGTGTGGAGACCCAGTACTTC	CASRRQGVETQYF
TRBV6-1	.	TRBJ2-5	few	TGTGCCAGCAGTGAACTAGGCGGAAAAGAGACCCAGTACTTC	CASSELGGKETQYF
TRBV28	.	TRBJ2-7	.	TGTGCCAGCATCCACCCGGGGAATTACGAGCAGTACTTC	CASIHPGNYEQYF
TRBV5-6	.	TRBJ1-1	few	TGTGCCAGCAGCTTGTACGCAGGGGTAATTTACACTGAAGCTTTCTTT	CASSLYAGVIYTEAFF
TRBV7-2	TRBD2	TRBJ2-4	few	TGTGCCAGCAGCCAGAGACTAGCGGGAGCTCCCGAAAACATTCAGTACTTC	CASSQRLAGAPENIQYF
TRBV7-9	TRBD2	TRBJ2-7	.	TGTGCCAGCAGCTTAGCCCCACTAGCGGGAGGACGGGACGAGCAGTACTTC	CASSLAPLAGGRDEQYF
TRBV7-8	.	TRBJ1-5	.	TGTGCCAGCAGCTTAGCGCCAAGAGGGCAGCCCCAGCATTTT	CASSLAPRGQPQHF
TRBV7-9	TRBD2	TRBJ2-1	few	TGTGCCAGCAGCTCTGGACTAGCGGGGGCAAATGAGCAGTTCTTC	CASSSGLAGANEQFF
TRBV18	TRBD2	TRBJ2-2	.	TGTGCCAGCTCACCCCCTAGCGGGATTACCGGGGAGCTGTTTTTT	CASSPPSGITGELFF
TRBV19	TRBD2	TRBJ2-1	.	TGTGCCAGTAGTTATCCCTCCGGAGCGGGAAGGAATGAGCAGTTCTTC	CASSYPSGAGRNEQFF
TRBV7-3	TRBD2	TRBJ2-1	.	TGTGCCAGCAGCCCCGGGACTAGCCCCTACAATGAGCAGTTCTTC	CASSPGTSPYNEQFF
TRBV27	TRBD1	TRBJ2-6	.	TGTGCCAGCCGGCCAGACAGGGGGCCTCGTGGGGCCAACGTCCTGACTTTC	CASRPDRGPRGANVLTF
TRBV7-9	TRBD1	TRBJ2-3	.	TGTGCCAGCAGCTTTAGGACAGGGGGCGATTCGGCAGATACGCAGTATTTT	CASSFRTGGDSADTQYF
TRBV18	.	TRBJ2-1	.	TGTGCCAGCTCATTCTCCGGGACTGCACTCTCCTACAATGAGCAGTTCTTC	CASSFSGTALSYNEQFF